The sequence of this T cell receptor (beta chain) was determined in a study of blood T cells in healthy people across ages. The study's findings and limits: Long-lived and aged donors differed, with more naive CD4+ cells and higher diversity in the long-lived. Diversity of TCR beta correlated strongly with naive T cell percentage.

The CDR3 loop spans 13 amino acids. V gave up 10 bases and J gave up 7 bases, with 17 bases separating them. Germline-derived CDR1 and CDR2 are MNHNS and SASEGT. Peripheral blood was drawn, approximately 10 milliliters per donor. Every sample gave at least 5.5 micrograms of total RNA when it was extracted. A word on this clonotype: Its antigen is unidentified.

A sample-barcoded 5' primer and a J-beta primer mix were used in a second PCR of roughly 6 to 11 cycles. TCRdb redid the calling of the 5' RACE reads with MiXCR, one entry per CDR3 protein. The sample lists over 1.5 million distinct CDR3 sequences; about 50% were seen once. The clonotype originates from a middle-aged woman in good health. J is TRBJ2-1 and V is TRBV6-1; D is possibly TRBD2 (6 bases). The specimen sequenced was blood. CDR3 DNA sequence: TGTGCCACCGCGGACTACCAGACAAATGAGCAGTTCTTC. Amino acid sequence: CATADYQTNEQFF.